This note documents a single T cell receptor beta chain sequence. Other nucleotide sequences from this sample produce the same CDR3. Sequencing used immunoSEQ multiplex PCR; TCRdb keeps in-frame clones, though not all of them. The sample gives roughly 110,000 clones, 85% to 95% of which show up once; 0.78% is in the top ten. Germline-derived CDR1 and CDR2 are SGHRS and YFSETQ. Trimming removed 0 bases at V and 0 bases at J, with 6 bases between. The CDR3 has 15 amino acids. The sample originates from a study of T cell changes during pregnancy in multiple sclerosis. This receptor was taken from a female donor in good health, enrolled as a control in a pregnancy study. The chain uses TRBV5-1 and TRBJ1-4; D possibly corresponds to TRBD1 (5 bases). Sequenced material: peripheral blood, taken in the third trimester of pregnancy. The CDR3 here is CASSLAGSTNEKLFF. The CDR3 coding sequence is TGCGCCAGCAGCTTGGCAGGGTCAACTAATGAAAAACTGTTTTTT.